A selection of T cell receptor beta chains follows, all from one sample in a study of T cell repertoires in cytomegalovirus infection. TCRdb fed the reads into MiXCR, producing one record per CDR3 protein. The table lists under 350,000 distinct CDR3 sequences, more than 8% of them singletons. The material sequenced was PBMCs. These receptors all stem from a human donor in good health (CMV status not recorded). Some clones in this sample may be carry-over from other donors' samples. Both conserved end residues are trimmed from each CDR3. The order of the fields is V gene, CDR3 protein.

TRBV19 ASSSGSANYGYT
TRBV7-3 ASSLLAGGPNEQY
TRBV7-2 ASSLATTHPEQY
TRBV6-2/TRBV6-3 ASSVQGSAPYEQY
TRBV6-5 ASKVRTGMTDTQY
TRBV2 ASRRQGVADTQY
TRBV7-2 ASSPGTGTYGYT
TRBV7-2 ASSILLPNEQF
TRBV7-2 ASSPRGVGNQPQH
TRBV7-2 ASSDSGWSSYEQY
TRBV19 ASSSNRQSNYNEQF
TRBV7-4 ASSFDRVTGELF
TRBV7-2 ASSRWVGTDLTDTQY
TRBV20-1 SAREKGPKPQH
TRBV5-4 ASSVSGSSYNSPLH
TRBV7-2 ASSPPRGRAGYEQY
TRBV4-2 ASSPTGATEAF
TRBV5-5 ASSSASASGRGQF
TRBV4-2 ASSQVGQGNYGYT
TRBV19 ASSIPQGHNQPQH
TRBV7-2 ASSPGPVGNYGYT
TRBV19 ASSGDRDYEQY
TRBV20-1 SARQPNTEAF
TRBV6-6 ASKSSRSQETQY
TRBV15 ATSSARTGSDEQF
TRBV30 AWSPSSKTQY
TRBV7-2 ASSSGDRAPSNQPQH
TRBV20-1 SSAGSSYEQY
TRBV28 ASSYGGGSYNEQF
TRBV5-4 ASSTSAGRTDTQY
TRBV7-2 ASSRTALYEQY
TRBV12-3/TRBV12-4 ASSLPGGGTETYEQY
TRBV7-8 ASSSGQGFGQPQH
TRBV12-3/TRBV12-4 ASSLLAGGPNEQF
TRBV7-2 ASSTRDFGVGELF
TRBV15 ATSRDPSGVGYT
TRBV28 ASSYSGQGLTDTQY
TRBV9 ASSLTGATNNEQF
TRBV2 ASMAGSSTDTQY
TRBV7-9 ASSRLAGVGNTIY
TRBV7-3 ASSLTDTGELF
TRBV24-1 ATSEAGLAKNIQY
TRBV7-2 ASSHGTSGGEANEQF
TRBV12-3/TRBV12-4 ASSYSTGGGNTIY
TRBV7-9 ASSLVAGTRTQY
TRBV5-3 ASSLLWPSGEQY
TRBV4-1 ASSQGQLARETQY
TRBV7-3 ASSRLAEPTDTQY
TRBV12-3/TRBV12-4 ASSNPPGQDYGYT
TRBV6-2/TRBV6-3 ASSRQEREQY
TRBV28 ASSLGGPGYNEQF
TRBV2 ASRAGGNGYT
TRBV29-1 SARRGDNEQF
TRBV6-1 ASSGGTGETEAF